This TCR beta chain was recorded in a study of control samples from healthy donors and cancer patients. Germline values: CDR1 LGHDT, CDR2 YNNKEL (reference sequence). Trimming removed 1 base at V and 1 base at J, with 10 bases between. The CDR3 is 16 amino acids. The assay was immunoSEQ multiplex PCR, and TCRdb's table has in-frame clones only and misses some. This table has 400,000 to 500,000 clones, 80% to 95% appearing once. Input material: PBMCs. The chain employs TRBV3-1 (or the pseudogene TRBV3-2) and TRBJ2-2; D not resolved. The clonotype comes from a man in his forties or fifties with head and neck cancer. CDR3 bases: TGTGCCAGCAGCCAAGGAAGGGTGGGGAACACCGGGGAGCTGTTTTTT. This sequence encodes CASSQGRVGNTGELFF.